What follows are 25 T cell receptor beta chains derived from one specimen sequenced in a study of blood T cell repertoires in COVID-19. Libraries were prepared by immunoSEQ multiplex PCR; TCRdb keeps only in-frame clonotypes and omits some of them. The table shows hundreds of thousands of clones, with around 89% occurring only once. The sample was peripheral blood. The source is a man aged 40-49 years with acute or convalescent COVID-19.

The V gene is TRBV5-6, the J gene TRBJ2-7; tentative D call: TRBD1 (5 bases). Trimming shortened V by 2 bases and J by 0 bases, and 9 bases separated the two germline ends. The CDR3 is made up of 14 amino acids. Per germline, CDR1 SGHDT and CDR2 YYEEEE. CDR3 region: CASSFGQGSYEQYF. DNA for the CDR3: TGTGCCAGCAGCTTTGGGCAGGGCTCCTACGAGCAGTACTTC.

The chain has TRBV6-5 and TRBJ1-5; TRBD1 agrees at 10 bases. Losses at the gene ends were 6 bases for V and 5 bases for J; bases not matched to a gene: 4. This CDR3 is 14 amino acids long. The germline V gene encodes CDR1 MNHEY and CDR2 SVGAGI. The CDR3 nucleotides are TGTGCCAGCAGCAGGGACAGGGGCGATCAGCCCCAGCATTTT. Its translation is CASSRDRGDQPQHF.

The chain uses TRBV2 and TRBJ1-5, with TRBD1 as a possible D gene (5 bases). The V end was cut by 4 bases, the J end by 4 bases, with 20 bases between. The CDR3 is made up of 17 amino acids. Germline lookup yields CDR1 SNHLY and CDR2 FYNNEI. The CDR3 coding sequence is TGTGCCAGCAGTGGGTATACCCAGGGTACACAGAATCAGCCCCAGCATTTT. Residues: CASSGYTQGTQNQPQHF.

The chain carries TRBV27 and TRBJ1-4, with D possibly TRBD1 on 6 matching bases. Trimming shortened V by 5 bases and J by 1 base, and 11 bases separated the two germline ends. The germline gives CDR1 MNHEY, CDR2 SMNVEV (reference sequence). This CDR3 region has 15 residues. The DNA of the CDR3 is TGTGCCAGCAGTAACCTAGGGGGAACTAATGAAAAACTGTTTTTT. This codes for CASSNLGGTNEKLFF.

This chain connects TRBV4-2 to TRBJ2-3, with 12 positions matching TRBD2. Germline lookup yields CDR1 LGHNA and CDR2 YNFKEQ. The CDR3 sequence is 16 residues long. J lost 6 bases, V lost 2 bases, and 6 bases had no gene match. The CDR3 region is CASSQRLAGAGDTQYF. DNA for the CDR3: TGTGCCAGCAGCCAACGACTAGCGGGGGCGGGGGATACGCAGTATTTT.

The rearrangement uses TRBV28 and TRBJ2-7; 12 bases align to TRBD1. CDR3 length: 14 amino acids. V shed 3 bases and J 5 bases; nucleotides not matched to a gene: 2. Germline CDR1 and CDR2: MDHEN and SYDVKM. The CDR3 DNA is TGTGCCAGCAGTTTGGGGACAGGGGGCGACGAGCAGTACTTC. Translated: CASSLGTGGDEQYF.

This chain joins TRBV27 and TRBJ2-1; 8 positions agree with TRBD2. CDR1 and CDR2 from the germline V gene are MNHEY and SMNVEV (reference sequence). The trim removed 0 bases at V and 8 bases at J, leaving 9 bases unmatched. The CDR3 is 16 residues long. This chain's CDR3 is CASSLSSGLAYHEQFF. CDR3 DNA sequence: TGTGCCAGCAGTTTATCTAGCGGACTAGCTTATCATGAGCAGTTCTTC.

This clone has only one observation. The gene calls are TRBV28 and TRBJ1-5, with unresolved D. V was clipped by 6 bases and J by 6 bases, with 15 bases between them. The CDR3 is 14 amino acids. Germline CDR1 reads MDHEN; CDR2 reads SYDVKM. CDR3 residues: CASSQYGGVQPQHF. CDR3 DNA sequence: TGTGCCAGCAGCCAATACGGCGGTGTTCAGCCCCAGCATTTT.

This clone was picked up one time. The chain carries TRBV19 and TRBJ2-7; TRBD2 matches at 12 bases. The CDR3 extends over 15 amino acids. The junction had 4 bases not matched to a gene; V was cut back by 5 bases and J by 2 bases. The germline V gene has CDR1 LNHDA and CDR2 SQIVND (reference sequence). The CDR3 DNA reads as TGTGCCAGTAGTGGGGGACTAGCGGGCGCCTACGAGCAGTACTTC. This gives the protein CASSGGLAGAYEQYF.

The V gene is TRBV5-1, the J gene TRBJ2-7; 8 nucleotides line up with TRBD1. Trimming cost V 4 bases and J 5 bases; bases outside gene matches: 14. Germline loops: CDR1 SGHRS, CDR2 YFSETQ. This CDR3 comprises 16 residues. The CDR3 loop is CASSATSRTGSHEQYF. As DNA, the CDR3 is TGCGCCAGCAGCGCAACCTCTCGGACAGGGTCCCACGAGCAGTACTTC.

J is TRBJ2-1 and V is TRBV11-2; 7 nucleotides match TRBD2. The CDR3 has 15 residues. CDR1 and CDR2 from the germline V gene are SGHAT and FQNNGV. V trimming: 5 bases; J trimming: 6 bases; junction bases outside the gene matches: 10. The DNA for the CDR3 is TGTGCCAGCAGCGCAGTAGGGCGGGAGAGCAATGAGCAGTTCTTC. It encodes CASSAVGRESNEQFF.

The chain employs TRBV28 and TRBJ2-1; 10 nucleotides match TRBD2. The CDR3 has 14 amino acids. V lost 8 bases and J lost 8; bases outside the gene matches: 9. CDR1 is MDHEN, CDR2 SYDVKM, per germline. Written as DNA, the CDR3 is TGTGCCAGCCGGCTAGCGGGAGTTACCGATGAGCAGTTCTTC. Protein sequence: CASRLAGVTDEQFF.

The CDR3 DNA is TGTGCCAGCAGCCCCCTAGCGGGAGGACTCAATGAGCAGTTCTTC. Its protein product is CASSPLAGGLNEQFF. V usage is TRBV9 and J usage is TRBJ2-1, with 11 bases lining up with TRBD2. The CDR3 is 15 amino acids. CDR1 SGDLS and CDR2 YYNGEE come from the germline V gene. J was trimmed by 6 bases and V by 4 bases; bases with no gene match: 6.

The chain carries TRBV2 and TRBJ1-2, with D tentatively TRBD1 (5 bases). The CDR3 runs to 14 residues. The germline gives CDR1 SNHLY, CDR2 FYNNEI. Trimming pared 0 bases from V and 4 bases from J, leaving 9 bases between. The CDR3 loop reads CASSEALTVYGYTF. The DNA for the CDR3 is TGTGCCAGCAGTGAAGCGCTGACAGTCTATGGCTACACCTTC.

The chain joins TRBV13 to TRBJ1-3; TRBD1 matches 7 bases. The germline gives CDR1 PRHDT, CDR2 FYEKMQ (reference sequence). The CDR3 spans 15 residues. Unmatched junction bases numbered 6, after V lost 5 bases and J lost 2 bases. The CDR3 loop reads CASSLQTGTGNTIYF. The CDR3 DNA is TGTGCCAGCAGCCTACAGACAGGGACTGGAAACACCATATATTTT.

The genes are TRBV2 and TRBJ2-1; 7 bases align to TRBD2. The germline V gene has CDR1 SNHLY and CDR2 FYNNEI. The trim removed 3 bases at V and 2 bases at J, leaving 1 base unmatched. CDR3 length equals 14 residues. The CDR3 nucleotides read TGTGCCAGCAGTGAGGGGAGGGCCTACAATGAGCAGTTCTTC. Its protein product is CASSEGRAYNEQFF.

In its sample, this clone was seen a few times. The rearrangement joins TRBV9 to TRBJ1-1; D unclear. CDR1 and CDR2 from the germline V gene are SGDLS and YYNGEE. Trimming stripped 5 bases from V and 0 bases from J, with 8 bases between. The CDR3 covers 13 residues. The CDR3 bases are TGTGCCAGCAGTGGCCGTTTGAACACTGAAGCTTTCTTT. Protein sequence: CASSGRLNTEAFF.

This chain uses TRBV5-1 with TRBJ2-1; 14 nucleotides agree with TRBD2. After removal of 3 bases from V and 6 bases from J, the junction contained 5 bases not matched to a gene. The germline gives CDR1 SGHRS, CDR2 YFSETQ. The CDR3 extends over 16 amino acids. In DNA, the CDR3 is TGCGCCAGCAGCTCGGGACTAGCGGGAGATACCAATGAGCAGTTCTTC. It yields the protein CASSSGLAGDTNEQFF.

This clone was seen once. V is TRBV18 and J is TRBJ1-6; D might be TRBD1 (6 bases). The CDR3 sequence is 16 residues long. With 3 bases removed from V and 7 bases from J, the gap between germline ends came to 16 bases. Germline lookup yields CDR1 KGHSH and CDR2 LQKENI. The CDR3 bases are TGTGCCAGCTCACCCCTGACTACAGGGCGCAATTCACCCCTCCACTTT. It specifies CASSPLTTGRNSPLHF.

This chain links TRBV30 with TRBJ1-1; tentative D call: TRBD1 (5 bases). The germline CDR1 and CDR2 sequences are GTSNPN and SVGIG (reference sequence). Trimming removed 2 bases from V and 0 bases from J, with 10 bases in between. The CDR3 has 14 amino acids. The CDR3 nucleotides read TGTGCCTGGAGTTCGGGGGAGTTGAACACTGAAGCTTTCTTT. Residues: CAWSSGELNTEAFF.

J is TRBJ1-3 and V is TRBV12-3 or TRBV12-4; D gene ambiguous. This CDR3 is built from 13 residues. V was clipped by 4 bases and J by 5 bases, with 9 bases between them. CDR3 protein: CASSSGLRNTIYF. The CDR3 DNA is TGTGCCAGCAGTTCAGGACTGAGAAACACCATATATTTT.

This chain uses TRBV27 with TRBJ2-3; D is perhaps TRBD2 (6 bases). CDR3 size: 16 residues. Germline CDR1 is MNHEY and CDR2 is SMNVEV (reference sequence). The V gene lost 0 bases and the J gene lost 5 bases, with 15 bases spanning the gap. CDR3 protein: CASSLSRRELGDTQYF. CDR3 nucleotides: TGTGCCAGCAGTTTATCGAGGAGGGAGTTAGGAGATACGCAGTATTTT.

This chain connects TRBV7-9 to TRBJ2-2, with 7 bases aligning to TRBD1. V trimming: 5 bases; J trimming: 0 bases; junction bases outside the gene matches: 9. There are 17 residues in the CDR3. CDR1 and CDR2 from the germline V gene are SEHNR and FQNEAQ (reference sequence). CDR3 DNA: TGTGCCAGCAGCGGTCCCGGGACAGAAGCGAACACCGGGGAGCTGTTTTTT. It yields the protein CASSGPGTEANTGELFF.

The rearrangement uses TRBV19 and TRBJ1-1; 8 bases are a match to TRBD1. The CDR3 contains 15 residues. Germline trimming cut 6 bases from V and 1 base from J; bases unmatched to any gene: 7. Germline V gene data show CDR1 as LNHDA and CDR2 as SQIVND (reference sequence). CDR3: CASSTDRGWNTEAFF. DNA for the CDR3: TGTGCCAGTAGCACAGACAGGGGTTGGAACACTGAAGCTTTCTTT. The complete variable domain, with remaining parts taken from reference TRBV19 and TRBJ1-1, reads DGGITQSPKYLFRKEGQNVTLSCEQNLNHDAMYWYRQDPGQGLRLIYYSQIVNDFQKGDIAEGYSVSREKKESFPLTVTSAQKNPTAFYLCASSTDRGWNTEAFFGQGTRLTVV.

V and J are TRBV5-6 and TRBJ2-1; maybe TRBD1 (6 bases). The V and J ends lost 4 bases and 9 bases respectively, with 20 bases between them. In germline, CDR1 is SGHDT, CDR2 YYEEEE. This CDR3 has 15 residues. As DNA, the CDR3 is TGTGCCAGCAGCCAGGCCAAACAGGGCGGCGGTGAGCAGTTCTTC. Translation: CASSQAKQGGGEQFF.